Here is one TCR beta chain with its context. Libraries were prepared by immunoSEQ multiplex PCR; TCRdb keeps only in-frame clonotypes and omits some of them. The sample records around 60,000 clones, 70% to 90% being singletons. This entry belongs to a study of PD-1 blockade in classical Hodgkin lymphoma. The CDR3 runs 14 residues. Per the germline V gene, CDR1 is MDHEN and CDR2 is SYDVKM. V shed 4 bases and J 1 base; nucleotides not matched to a gene: 3. Documented time point: cycle 4 day 1 (C4D1), after five to seven weeks of nivolumab. Brentuximab vedotin exposure varied, and every patient relapsed after autologous stem cell transplantation.

The sequencing used peripheral blood mononuclear cells (PBMCs), collected before the fourth cycle of nivolumab. The source is a human donor with classical Hodgkin lymphoma. The chain employs TRBV28 and TRBJ1-1; the match to TRBD1 covers 7 bases. The CDR3 sequence: CASSSPGGNTEAFF. DNA of the CDR3: TGTGCCAGCAGTTCCCCAGGGGGGAACACTGAAGCTTTCTTT.